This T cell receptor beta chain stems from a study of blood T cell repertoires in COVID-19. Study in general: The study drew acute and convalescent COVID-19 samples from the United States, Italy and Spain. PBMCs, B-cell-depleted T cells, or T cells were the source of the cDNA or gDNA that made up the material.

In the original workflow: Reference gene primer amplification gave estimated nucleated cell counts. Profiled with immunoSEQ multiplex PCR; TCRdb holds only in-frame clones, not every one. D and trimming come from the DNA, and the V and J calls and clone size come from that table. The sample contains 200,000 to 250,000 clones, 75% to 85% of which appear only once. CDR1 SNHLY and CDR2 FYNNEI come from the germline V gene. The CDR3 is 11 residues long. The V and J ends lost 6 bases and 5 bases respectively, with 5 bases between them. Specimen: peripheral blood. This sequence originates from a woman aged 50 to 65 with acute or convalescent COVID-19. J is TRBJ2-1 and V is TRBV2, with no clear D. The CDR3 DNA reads TGTGCCAGCAGCTTTGACAATGAGCAGTTCTTC. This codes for CASSFDNEQFF.